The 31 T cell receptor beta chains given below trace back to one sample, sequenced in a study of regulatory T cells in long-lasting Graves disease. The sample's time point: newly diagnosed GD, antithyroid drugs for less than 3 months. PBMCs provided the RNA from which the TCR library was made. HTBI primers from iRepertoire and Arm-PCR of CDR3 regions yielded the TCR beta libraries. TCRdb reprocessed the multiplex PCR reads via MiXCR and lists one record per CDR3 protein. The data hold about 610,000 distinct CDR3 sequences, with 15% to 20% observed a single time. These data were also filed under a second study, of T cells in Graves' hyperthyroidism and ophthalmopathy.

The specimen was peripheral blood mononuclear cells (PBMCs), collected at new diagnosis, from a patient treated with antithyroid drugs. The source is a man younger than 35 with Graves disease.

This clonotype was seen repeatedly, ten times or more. CDR3 in DNA: TGTGCCAGCAGTGAAAGGCAGAGAGATAATCAGCCCCAGCATTTT. It yields the protein CASSERQRDNQPQHF. The rearrangement joins TRBV2 to TRBJ1-5; no reliable D call. CDR3 length equals 15 residues. CDR1 and CDR2 from the germline V gene are SNHLY and FYNNEI. Trimming shortened V by 2 bases and J by 4 bases, and 12 bases separated the two germline ends.

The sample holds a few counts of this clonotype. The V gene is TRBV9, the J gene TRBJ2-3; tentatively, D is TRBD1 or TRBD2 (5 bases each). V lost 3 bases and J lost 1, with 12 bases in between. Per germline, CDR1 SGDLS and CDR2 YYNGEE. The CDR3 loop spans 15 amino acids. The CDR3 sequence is CASSAEGPGTDTQYF. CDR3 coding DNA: TGTGCCAGCAGCGCCGAGGGGCCCGGCACAGATACGCAGTATTTT.

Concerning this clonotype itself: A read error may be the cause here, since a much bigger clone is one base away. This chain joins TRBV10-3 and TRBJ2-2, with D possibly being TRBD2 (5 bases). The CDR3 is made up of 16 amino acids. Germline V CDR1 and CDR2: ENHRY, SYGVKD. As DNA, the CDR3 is TGTGCCATCAGTGAGTCGTTCAGTATGGCCGCCGGGGAGCTGCTTTTT. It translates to CAISESFSMAAGELLF.

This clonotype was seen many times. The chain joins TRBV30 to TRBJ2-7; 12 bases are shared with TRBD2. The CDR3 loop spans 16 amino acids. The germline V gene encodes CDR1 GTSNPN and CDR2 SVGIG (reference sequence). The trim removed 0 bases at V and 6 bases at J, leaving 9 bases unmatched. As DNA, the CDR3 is TGTGCCTGGAGTGTACCATTCCTAGCGGGAGGGTCCGAGCAGTACTTC. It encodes CAWSVPFLAGGSEQYF.

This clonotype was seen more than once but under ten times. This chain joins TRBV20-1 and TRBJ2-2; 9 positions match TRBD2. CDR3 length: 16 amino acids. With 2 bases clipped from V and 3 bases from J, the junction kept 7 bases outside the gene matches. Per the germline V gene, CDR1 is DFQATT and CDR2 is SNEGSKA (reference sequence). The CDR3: CSARLSGRVDTGELFF. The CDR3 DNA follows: TGCAGTGCTAGACTTAGCGGGAGAGTTGACACCGGGGAGCTGTTTTTT.

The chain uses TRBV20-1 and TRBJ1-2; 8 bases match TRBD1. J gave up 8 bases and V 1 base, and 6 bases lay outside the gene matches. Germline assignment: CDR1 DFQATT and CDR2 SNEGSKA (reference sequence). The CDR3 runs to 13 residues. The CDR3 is CSARVSDREGYTF. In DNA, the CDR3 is TGCAGTGCTAGAGTTTCGGACAGGGAAGGCTACACCTTC.

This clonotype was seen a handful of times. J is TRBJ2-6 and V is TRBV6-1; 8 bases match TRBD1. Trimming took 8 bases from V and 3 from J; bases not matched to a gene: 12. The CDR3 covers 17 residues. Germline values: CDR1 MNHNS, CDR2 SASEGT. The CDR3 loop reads CASEIAQGANGANVLTF. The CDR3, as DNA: TGTGCCAGCGAAATAGCCCAGGGGGCGAATGGGGCCAACGTCCTGACTTTC.

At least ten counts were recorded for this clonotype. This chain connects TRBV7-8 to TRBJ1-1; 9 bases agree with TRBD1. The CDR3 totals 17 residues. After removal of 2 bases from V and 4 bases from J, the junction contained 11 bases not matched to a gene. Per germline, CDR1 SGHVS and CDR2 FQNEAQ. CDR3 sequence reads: CASSLPAWTGAVTEAFF. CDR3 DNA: TGTGCCAGCAGCTTACCAGCTTGGACAGGGGCAGTCACTGAAGCTTTCTTT.

CDR3 region: CASSYDSSGIRETQYF. CDR3 bases: TGTGCCAGCAGTTATGACTCCTCAGGGATTCGAGAGACCCAGTACTTC. The chain links TRBV6-9 to TRBJ2-5, with a possible D match to TRBD1 (5 bases). V was shortened by 2 bases and J by 4 bases, with 17 bases between the two germline ends. The CDR3 is made up of 16 amino acids. Germline V gives CDR1 MNHGY, CDR2 SVAAGI.

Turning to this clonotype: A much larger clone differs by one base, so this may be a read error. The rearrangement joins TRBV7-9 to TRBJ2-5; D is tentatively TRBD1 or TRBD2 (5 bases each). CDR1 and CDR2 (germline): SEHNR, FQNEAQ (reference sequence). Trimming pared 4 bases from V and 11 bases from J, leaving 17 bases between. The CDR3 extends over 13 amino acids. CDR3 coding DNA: TGTGCCAGCAGCTCCGGGGCCCACAATGAGCAGTACTTC. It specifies CASSSGAHNEQYF.

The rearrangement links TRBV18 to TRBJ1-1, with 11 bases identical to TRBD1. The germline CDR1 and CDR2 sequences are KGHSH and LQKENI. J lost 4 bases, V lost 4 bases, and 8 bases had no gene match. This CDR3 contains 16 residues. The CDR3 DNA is TGTGCCAGCTCACTGAGACCAGGGACAGGGGGCACTGAAGCTTTCTTT. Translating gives CASSLRPGTGGTEAFF.

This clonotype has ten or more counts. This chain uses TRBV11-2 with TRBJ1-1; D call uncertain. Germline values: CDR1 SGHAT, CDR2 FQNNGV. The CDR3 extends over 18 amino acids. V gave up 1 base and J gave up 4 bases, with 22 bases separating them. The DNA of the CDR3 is TGTGCCAGCAGCTTAGTGGGTCTGGATCCCCCATCAGGCACTGAAGCTTTCTTT. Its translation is CASSLVGLDPPSGTEAFF.

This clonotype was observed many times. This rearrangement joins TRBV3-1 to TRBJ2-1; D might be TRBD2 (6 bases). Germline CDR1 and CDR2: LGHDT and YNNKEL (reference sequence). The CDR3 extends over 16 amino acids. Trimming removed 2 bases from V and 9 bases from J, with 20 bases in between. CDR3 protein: CASSQRTRSDSGEQFF. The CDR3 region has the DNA TGTGCCAGCAGCCAAAGGACTCGTTCCGATAGCGGTGAGCAGTTCTTC.

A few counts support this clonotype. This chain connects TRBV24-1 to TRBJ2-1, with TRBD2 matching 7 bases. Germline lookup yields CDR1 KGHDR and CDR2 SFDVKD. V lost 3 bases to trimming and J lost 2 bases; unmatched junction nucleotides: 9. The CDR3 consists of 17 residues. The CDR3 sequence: CATSDTREGLTYNEQFF. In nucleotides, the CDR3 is TGTGCCACCAGTGATACGAGGGAGGGGTTAACCTACAATGAGCAGTTCTTC.

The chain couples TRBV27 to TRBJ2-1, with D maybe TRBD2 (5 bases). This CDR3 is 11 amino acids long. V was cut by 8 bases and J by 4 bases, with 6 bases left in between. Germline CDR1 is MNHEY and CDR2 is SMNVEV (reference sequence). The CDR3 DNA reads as TGTGCCAGCTGGACTTACAATGAGCAGTTCTTC. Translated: CASWTYNEQFF.

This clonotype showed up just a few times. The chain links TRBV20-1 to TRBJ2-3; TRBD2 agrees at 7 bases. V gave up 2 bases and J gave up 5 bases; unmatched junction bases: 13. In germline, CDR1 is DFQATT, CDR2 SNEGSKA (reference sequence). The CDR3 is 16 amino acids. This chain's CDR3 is CSARNTGEGGGDTQYF. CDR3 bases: TGCAGTGCTAGAAATACGGGGGAGGGCGGAGGAGATACGCAGTATTTT.

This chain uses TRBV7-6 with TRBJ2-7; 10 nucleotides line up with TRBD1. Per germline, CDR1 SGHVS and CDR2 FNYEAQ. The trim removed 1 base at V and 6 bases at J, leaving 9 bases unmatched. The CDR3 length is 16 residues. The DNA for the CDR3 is TGTGCCAGCAGCTTAGAATGGGACAGGGGTTTGTCCGAGCAGTACTTC. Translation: CASSLEWDRGLSEQYF. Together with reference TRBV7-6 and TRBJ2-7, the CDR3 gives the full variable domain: GAGVSQSPRYKVTKRGQDVALRCDPISGHVSLYWYRQALGQGPEFLTYFNYEAQQDKSGLPNDRFSAERPEGSISTLTIQRTEQRDSAMYRCASSLEWDRGLSEQYFGPGTRLTVT.

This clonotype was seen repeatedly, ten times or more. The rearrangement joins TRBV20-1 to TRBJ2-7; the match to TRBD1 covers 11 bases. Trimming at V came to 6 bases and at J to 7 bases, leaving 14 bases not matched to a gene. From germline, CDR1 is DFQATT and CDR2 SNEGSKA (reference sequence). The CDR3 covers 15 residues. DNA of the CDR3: TGCAGTGCCACCCACCGGGACAGGGGGGTCCCGGAGCAGTACTTC. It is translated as CSATHRDRGVPEQYF.

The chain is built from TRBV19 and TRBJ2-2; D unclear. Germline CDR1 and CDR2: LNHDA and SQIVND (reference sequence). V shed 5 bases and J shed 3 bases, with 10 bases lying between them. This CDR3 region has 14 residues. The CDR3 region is CASSYAWDTGELFF. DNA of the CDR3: TGTGCCAGTAGTTATGCCTGGGACACCGGGGAGCTGTTTTTT.

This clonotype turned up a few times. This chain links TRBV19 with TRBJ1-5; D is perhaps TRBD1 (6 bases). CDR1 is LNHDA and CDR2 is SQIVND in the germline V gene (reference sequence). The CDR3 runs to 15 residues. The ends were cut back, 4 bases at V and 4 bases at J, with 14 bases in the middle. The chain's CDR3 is CASSSRGQLNQPQHF. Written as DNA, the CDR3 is TGTGCCAGTAGTAGCCGCGGACAGTTAAATCAGCCCCAGCATTTT.

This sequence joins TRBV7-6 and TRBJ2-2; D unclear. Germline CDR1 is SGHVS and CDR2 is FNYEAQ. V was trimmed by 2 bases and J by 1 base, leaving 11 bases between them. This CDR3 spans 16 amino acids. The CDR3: CASSLKTTLNTGELFF. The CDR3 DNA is TGTGCCAGCAGCTTAAAAACTACTTTGAACACCGGGGAGCTGTTTTTT.

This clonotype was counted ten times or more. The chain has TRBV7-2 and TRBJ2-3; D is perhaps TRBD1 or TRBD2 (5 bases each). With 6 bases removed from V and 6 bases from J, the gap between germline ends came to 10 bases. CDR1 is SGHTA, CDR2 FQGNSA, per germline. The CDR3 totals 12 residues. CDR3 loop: CASRRGVDTQYF. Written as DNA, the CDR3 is TGTGCCAGCAGGCGAGGGGTGGATACGCAGTATTTT.

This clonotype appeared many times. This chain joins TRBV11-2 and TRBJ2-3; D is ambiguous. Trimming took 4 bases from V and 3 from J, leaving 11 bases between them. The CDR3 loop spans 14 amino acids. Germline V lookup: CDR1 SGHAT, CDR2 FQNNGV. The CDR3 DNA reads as TGTGCCAGCAGCTCCGTGGGATTAACAGATACGCAGTATTTT. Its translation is CASSSVGLTDTQYF. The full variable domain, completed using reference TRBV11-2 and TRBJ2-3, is EAGVAQSPRYKIIEKRQSVAFWCNPISGHATLYWYQQILGQGPKLLIQFQNNGVVDDSQLPKDRFSAERLKGVDSTLKIQPAKLEDSAVYLCASSSVGLTDTQYFGPGTRLTVL.

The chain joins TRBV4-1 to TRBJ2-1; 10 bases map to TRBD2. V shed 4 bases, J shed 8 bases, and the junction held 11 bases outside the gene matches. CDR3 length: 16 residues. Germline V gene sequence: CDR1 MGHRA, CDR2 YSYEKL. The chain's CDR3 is CASSPPFTSGTDEQFF. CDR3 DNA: TGCGCCAGCAGCCCCCCCTTCACTAGCGGGACTGATGAGCAGTTCTTC.

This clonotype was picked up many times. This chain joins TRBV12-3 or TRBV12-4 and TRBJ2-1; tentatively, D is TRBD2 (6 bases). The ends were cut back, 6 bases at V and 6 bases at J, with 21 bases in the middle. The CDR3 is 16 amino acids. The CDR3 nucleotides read TGTGCCAGCAGCCGCCCACTCGCGGGGAGCGGCAATGAGCAGTTCTTC. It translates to CASSRPLAGSGNEQFF.

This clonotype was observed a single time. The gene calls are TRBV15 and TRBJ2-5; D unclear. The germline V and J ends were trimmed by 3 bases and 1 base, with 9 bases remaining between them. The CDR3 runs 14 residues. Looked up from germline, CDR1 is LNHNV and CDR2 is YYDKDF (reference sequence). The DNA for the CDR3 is TGTGCCACCAGCAGGGGCCGCTCCCAAGAGACCCAGTACTTC. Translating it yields CATSRGRSQETQYF.

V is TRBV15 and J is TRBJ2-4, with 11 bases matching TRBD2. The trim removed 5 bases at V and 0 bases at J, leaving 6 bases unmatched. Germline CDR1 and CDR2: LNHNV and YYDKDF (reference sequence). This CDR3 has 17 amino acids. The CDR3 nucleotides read TGTGCCACCAGCGGGGCGGGACTAGCGGTAGCCAAAAACATTCAGTACTTC. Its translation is CATSGAGLAVAKNIQYF.

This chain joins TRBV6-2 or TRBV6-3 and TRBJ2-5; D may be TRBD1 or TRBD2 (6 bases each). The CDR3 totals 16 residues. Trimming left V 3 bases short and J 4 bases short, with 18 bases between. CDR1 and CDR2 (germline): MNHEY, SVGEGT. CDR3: CASSYINRGGGETQYF. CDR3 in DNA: TGTGCCAGCAGTTATATTAACCGAGGGGGAGGAGAGACCCAGTACTTC.

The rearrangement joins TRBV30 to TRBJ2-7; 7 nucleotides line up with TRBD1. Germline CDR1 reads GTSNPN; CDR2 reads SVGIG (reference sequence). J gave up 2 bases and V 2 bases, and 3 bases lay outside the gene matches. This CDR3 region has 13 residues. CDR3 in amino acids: CAWSRQGTYEQYF. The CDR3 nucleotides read TGTGCCTGGAGTCGACAGGGAACCTACGAGCAGTACTTC.

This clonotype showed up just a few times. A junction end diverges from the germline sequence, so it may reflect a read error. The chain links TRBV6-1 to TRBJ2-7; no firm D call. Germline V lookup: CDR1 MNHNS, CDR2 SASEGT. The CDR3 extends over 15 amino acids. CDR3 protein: CASRLAPRAGYEQCF. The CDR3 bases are TGTGCCAGCAGATTAGCCCCTAGGGCTGGCTACGAGCAGTGCTTC.

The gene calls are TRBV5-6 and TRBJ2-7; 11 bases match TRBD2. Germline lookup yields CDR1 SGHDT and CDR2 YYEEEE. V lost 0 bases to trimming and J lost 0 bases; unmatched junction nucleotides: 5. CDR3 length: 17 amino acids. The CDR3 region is CASSLGLAGLRSYEQYF. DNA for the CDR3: TGTGCCAGCAGCTTGGGACTAGCGGGATTGCGCTCCTACGAGCAGTACTTC.